These T cell receptor beta chains were read from a single sample in a study of graft-versus-host responses after intestinal transplantation. No antigen is known for these receptors. Only in-frame clones appear in the TCRdb table, and some are missing; sequencing was by immunoSEQ multiplex PCR. Of about 59,000 clones detected, around 92% appear once; the ten largest clones hold about 0.41%. This specimen consisted of unstimulated CD4+ T cells sorted from spleen or lymph node cells, obtained before transplant. These receptors all come from a human donor who was the organ donor for an intestinal transplant. CDR3s leave out the opening cysteine and the closing phenylalanine or tryptophan. D genes are given only for firm matches. Not all rows give a size; the values are once, few, many and, for expanded clones, a class.

D: NA
size: NA
V: TRBV5-4
J: TRBJ2-5
CDR3: ASSLVHRETQY

D: NA
size: NA
V: TRBV7-2
J: TRBJ1-1
CDR3: ASSLAQGMNTEAF

D: TRBD1
size: NA
V: TRBV7-2
J: TRBJ1-1
CDR3: ASSYDRADTEAF

D: TRBD2
size: NA
V: TRBV4-2
J: TRBJ2-5
CDR3: ASSQGRGDVETQY

D: NA
size: NA
V: TRBV6-6
J: TRBJ2-3
CDR3: ASRNEGLVTDTQY

D: NA
size: NA
V: TRBV20-1
J: TRBJ1-2
CDR3: SPGNYGYT

D: NA
size: few
V: TRBV5-1
J: TRBJ1-2
CDR3: ASSGTGGRGYT

D: NA
size: NA
V: TRBV2
J: TRBJ1-1
CDR3: ASGEGERRAF

D: TRBD2
size: NA
V: TRBV5-1
J: TRBJ2-5
CDR3: ASSLGTRGETQY

D: NA
size: NA
V: TRBV5-4
J: TRBJ2-3
CDR3: ASDSKGGTDTQY

D: NA
size: few
V: TRBV11-2
J: TRBJ2-1
CDR3: ASSLGGTVYNEQF

D: TRBD1
size: NA
V: TRBV30
J: TRBJ1-2
CDR3: AWIGDRDNYGYT

D: TRBD2
size: NA
V: TRBV11-2
J: TRBJ2-5
CDR3: ASSSRVAGGQETQY

D: NA
size: NA
V: TRBV18
J: TRBJ2-5
CDR3: ASSPVQETQY

D: NA
size: NA
V: TRBV7-3
J: TRBJ2-1
CDR3: ASSLGRYNEQF

D: TRBD1
size: NA
V: TRBV4-2
J: TRBJ1-5
CDR3: ASSPGQGTYQPQH

D: TRBD2
size: NA
V: TRBV27
J: TRBJ2-7
CDR3: ASSPRRLAEEQY

D: NA
size: NA
V: TRBV6-5
J: TRBJ2-1
CDR3: ASSYSGRRGNNEQF

D: NA
size: NA
V: TRBV7-9
J: TRBJ1-5
CDR3: ASSLAGNNQPQH

D: NA
size: NA
V: TRBV5-6
J: TRBJ2-7
CDR3: ASSLGSQATYEQY

D: TRBD2
size: NA
V: TRBV5-8
J: TRBJ2-3
CDR3: ASSLRAGGPYGTDTQY

D: NA
size: few
V: TRBV4-3
J: TRBJ1-5
CDR3: ASSQDGNQPQH

D: TRBD2
size: NA
V: TRBV9
J: NA
CDR3: ASSVGLADSYEQY

D: TRBD2
size: NA
V: TRBV5-1
J: TRBJ2-2
CDR3: ASSLIRGGSNTGELF

D: NA
size: few
V: TRBV4-3
J: TRBJ1-1
CDR3: ASSQDQGRYTEAF

D: NA
size: NA
V: TRBV14
J: TRBJ2-1
CDR3: ASSQAGGQF

D: TRBD2
size: NA
V: TRBV10-3
J: TRBJ2-3
CDR3: AISEPPGTSGGASIYTDTQY

D: NA
size: few
V: TRBV10-1
J: TRBJ2-7
CDR3: ASSERLSSY

D: NA
size: NA
V: TRBV27
J: TRBJ1-4
CDR3: ASSLQGRREKLF

D: TRBD1
size: once
V: TRBV5-4
J: NA
CDR3: ASWRTGDSYEQY

D: NA
size: NA
V: TRBV11-2
J: TRBJ1-2
CDR3: ASRPTGGYGYT

D: NA
size: NA
V: TRBV2
J: TRBJ1-5
CDR3: ASSRRHDNQPQH

D: NA
size: NA
V: TRBV19
J: TRBJ2-2
CDR3: ASSLRRASPGELF

D: NA
size: NA
V: TRBV4-2
J: TRBJ1-2
CDR3: ASRQAGQNYGYT

D: NA
size: NA
V: TRBV7-2
J: TRBJ1-1
CDR3: ASSLGWRDTEAF

D: NA
size: NA
V: TRBV6-5
J: TRBJ1-4
CDR3: ASTSWRRSEKLF

D: TRBD2
size: NA
V: TRBV27
J: TRBJ2-1
CDR3: ASSSPSTRGSSYNEQF

D: NA
size: NA
V: TRBV27
J: TRBJ2-3
CDR3: ASSLSPKRSHTDTQY

D: NA
size: NA
V: TRBV6-6
J: TRBJ2-5
CDR3: ASSYGRHRETQY

D: NA
size: NA
V: TRBV12-5
J: TRBJ2-3
CDR3: ASGFPSPDTQY

D: NA
size: NA
V: TRBV7-2
J: TRBJ1-3
CDR3: ASSTRTANTIY

D: TRBD1
size: NA
V: TRBV18
J: TRBJ1-1
CDR3: ASSPGTGSRNTEAF

D: TRBD2
size: NA
V: TRBV5-4
J: TRBJ2-2
CDR3: ASSLRTSGGAGELF

D: TRBD1
size: NA
V: TRBV25-1
J: TRBJ2-2
CDR3: ASTPGQGTGELF

D: NA
size: NA
V: TRBV7-8
J: TRBJ2-7
CDR3: ASSLVQGAYPSEQY

D: NA
size: NA
V: TRBV19
J: TRBJ2-3
CDR3: ASSNQGTSTDTQY

D: NA
size: NA
V: TRBV5-1
J: TRBJ1-4
CDR3: ASSLRDGNEKLF

D: NA
size: NA
V: TRBV29-1
J: TRBJ1-5
CDR3: SVVKGRGNQPQH

D: NA
size: NA
V: TRBV6-4
J: TRBJ1-2
CDR3: ASRRSQGNYGYT

D: NA
size: NA
V: TRBV11-2
J: TRBJ1-1
CDR3: ASSFPGRGTEAF

D: NA
size: NA
V: TRBV7-6
J: TRBJ2-2
CDR3: ASSQRNTGELF

D: NA
size: NA
V: TRBV21-1
J: TRBJ2-3
CDR3: ASSTRTGTDTQY

D: NA
size: NA
V: TRBV19
J: TRBJ1-1
CDR3: ASSPTGGYSEAF